Included here is one TCR beta chain sequence, with context. What it recognizes is unknown. Amplification used 60 V beta primers and 13 J beta primers. Repertoires were generated with immunoSEQ multiplex PCR, while TCRdb's copy carries only in-frame clones and drops some. There are under 130,000 clones in the sample; roughly 81% occur only once, and roughly 12% lies in the top ten. The data are from a study of glioma-infiltrating T cells after dendritic cell vaccination. No glioblastoma patient carried an isocitrate dehydrogenase mutation. Blood PBMC samples: pre-vaccination, two weeks post third vaccination, and at tumor progression. The V gene lost 6 bases and the J gene lost 0 bases, with 12 bases spanning the gap. Germline CDR1 and CDR2: MNHEY and SVGAGI. CDR3 length: 15 residues. General observations from the study: TCR clonality showed no direct relationship with survival.

This clonotype was obtained from a human donor with glioblastoma. The specimen comprised blood, sampled before dendritic cell vaccination. The genes are TRBV6-5 and TRBJ1-3, with D perhaps matching TRBD1 (6 bases). In DNA, the CDR3 is TGTGCCAGCAGCTGGACAGTTTCCTCTGGAAACACCATATATTTT. Its translation: CASSWTVSSGNTIYF.